These T cell receptor beta chains were read from a single sample in a study of blood T cells in healthy people across ages. TCRdb independently ran MiXCR on the 5' RACE reads; one entry per CDR3 protein. Among some 1.5 million distinct CDR3 sequences listed, roughly 27% were seen once. Sequenced input: blood. The receptor source for this set is a woman younger than 45 in good health. Each CDR3 is given with its conserved first and last residue. Each record gives: clone size, J gene, V gene, CDR3 protein. Size tells how often a clone was seen (once, few, many) or the class of an expanded clone, and some rows leave it out.

>-|TRBJ2-6|TRBV20-1
CSGDSGGNVLTF
>-|TRBJ2-1|TRBV6-2/TRBV6-3
CASRGIGGPPEQFF
>few|TRBJ2-1|TRBV16
CASNPGTDNSYNEQFF
>few|TRBJ1-4|TRBV29-1
CSVDGTNEKLFF
>-|TRBJ1-2|TRBV7-2
CAGSLDEGNYGYTF
>-|TRBJ2-3|TRBV28
CASSFSIRDRGQIGTDTQYF
>-|-|TRBV7-9
CASSARSPYEQYF
>few|TRBJ2-1|TRBV20-1
CSARVAGGAYNEQFF
>few|TRBJ2-7|TRBV28
CASRGWAASGEQYF
>few|TRBJ1-2|TRBV20-1
CSAFTGTSNYGYTF